The clone carrying this T cell receptor beta chain showed up many times. The TCRbeta library incorporated unique molecular identifiers. TCRdb reprocessed the PCR reads with MiXCR, giving one entry per CDR3 protein. The repertoire holds hundreds of thousands of distinct CDR3 sequences, with approximately 12% as singletons. This sample was included in a study of T-cell reconstitution after alpha-beta-depleted transplantation in children. This CDR3 has 17 residues. In germline, CDR1 is SGHAT, CDR2 FQNNGV. V gave up 2 bases and J gave up 5 bases, with 19 bases separating them. V gene TRBV11-2 combines with J gene TRBJ2-4; D could derive from TRBD1 or TRBD2 (5 bases each). The sample here was PBMCs from the stem cell graft donor, taken from the stem cell graft. The origin of this receptor is a human donor who donated a stem cell graft to a child with acute lymphoblastic leukemia. For the CDR3, the DNA is TGTGCCAGCAGCTTAACTCCCCGTGGAAGGGGACAAAACATTCAGTACTTC. Its protein product is CASSLTPRGRGQNIQYF. Drawing the rest from reference TRBV11-2 and TRBJ2-4, the complete variable domain is EAGVAQSPRYKIIEKRQSVAFWCNPISGHATLYWYQQILGQGPKLLIQFQNNGVVDDSQLPKDRFSAERLKGVDSTLKIQPAKLEDSAVYLCASSLTPRGRGQNIQYFGAGTRLSVL.